This TCR beta chain was retrieved from a study of shared clonotypes between healthy human individuals (dated by TCRdb to the early 2020s). Broadly, across the study: A few men and two women, aged 18 to 49 years, made up the cohort. Per donor, three plates each were used for CD4 naive and CD4 memory, two for CD8 naive, and one for CD8 memory. To estimate repertoire size and how much clonotypes are shared between individuals, the study performed deep sequencing of blood TCR repertoires from about 5 healthy adults. Different laboratories and diverse techniques were used to prepare libraries and sequence TCR repertoires, to increase sequencing depth and limit assay-specific biases. Leukapheresis yielded between about 0.85 and 9 billion PBMCs per donor. Paper-wide results and their limitations: Naive subsets generally had larger estimated clonotype richness than memory subsets. Compared with non-shared clonotypes, clonotypes shared by all four sorted-subset donors had higher generation probabilities. Based on pairwise subsampling, the degree of clonotype sharing among donors was expected to be affected by sequencing depth. Sharing across a few donors was observed for approximately 4.6% of naive CD4, over 3% of naive CD8, about 2.3% of memory CD4, and about 0.4% of memory CD8 clonotypes. The small number of donors limited the genetic and exposure-history diversity represented. Sampling was limited to blood, and TCR repertoires in tissue likely differ from TCR repertoires in blood. Incomplete sequencing was indicated by rarefaction of sorted-subset datasets, despite the large sequencing depth.

Using the deep immunoSEQ assay, TCR CDR3 regions were amplified from genomic DNA by multiplex PCR. Extracted genomic DNA from each cell subset was distributed evenly across all wells of several immunoSEQ 96-well plates, and each plate was treated as a replicate. For sorted subsets, approximately 0.2 ug of genomic DNA, equivalent to around 29,000 T cell genomes, went into each replicate PCR. Purified libraries were measured with a Qubit 3.0 fluorometer, size-checked on a Bioanalyzer 2100, and measured again with the KAPA Library Quantification kit. A separate single-read 150-cycle Illumina NextSeq 550 flow cell was used to sequence each immunoSEQ 96-well plate. From the authors' description of their analysis: Because only junctional sequences without quality scores were contained in the immunoSEQ output, filtering matching that applied to full-length reads could not be performed. To assign V/J genes and CDR3, sequences were annotated using PyIR, a Python wrapper for IgBLAST v1.9, with IMGT germline references. Reads were filtered out if the reads had weak V/J assignments (E-value above 1e-6), no CDR3, stop codons, out-of-frame junctions, or ambiguous translated residues. V3J clonotypes were defined as sequences sharing an identical inferred V gene, J gene, and CDR3 amino acid sequence. To compute the percentage overlap between repertoires, the number of shared unique clonotypes was divided by the size of the smaller repertoire. Three approaches were used to assess repertoire richness: RTK rarefaction, the Chao1 estimator, and Recon v2.1 estimates of unobserved clonotypes. Generation probabilities were computed with OLGA for all TCRbeta clonotypes obtained by the gDNA method from several donors. Drawn from immuneACCESS, this table holds only the in-frame rearrangements with V and J called that TCRdb kept. Clones are partly lost; checked studies trace under half to an unresolved V gene and leave the rest unexplained. That table gives V, J and clone size, and the DNA gave D and trimming. The sample table lists fewer than 700,000 clones, around 96% of them with a count of one. Approximately 0.11% of the sample is in the top ten clones.

This clone appeared a single time. Its antigen is not yet known. There are no base qualities to consult, and no much larger clone falls within one base. CD8 naive samples were CD45RO-negative cells positively selected for CCR7, giving a CD45RA+CCR7+ population that excluded TemRA cells. The donors were healthy, HIV-negative adults who had no recently reported acute infections or vaccinations. Only Caucasian adults living in Nashville, Tennessee, USA were represented among the donors. After blood collection by leukapheresis, PBMCs were isolated using Ficoll-Histopaque density gradient centrifugation and then cryopreserved in the vapor phase of liquid nitrogen. Purity and quantity of every magnetically sorted T cell population were checked by analytical flow cytometry. Genomic DNA was isolated from every sorted fraction and measured by UV absorbance on a Nanodrop 2000c. V is shortened by 6 bases, J by 4 bases, and the region joining them spans 13 bases. The germline V gene gives CDR1 as MDHEN and CDR2 as SYDVKM. Spanning cysteine to phenylalanine, the CDR3 consists of 13 amino acids. The only DNA kept is the CDR3, 39 bases in frame from the first base.

The receptor was derived from a woman aged 25 to 45 in good health. Recombination connected TRBV28 to TRBJ2-7; the D gene cannot be named for sure. Input material: naive CD8+ T cells sorted from blood. Sample cell subset or site, as interpreted from the label and publication: CD45RA+CCR7+. The encoded CDR3 is CASSNDFIYEQYF. The bases read TGTGCCAGCAGCAATGACTTTATTTACGAGCAGTACTTC.